This T cell receptor beta chain was recovered during a study of blood T cell repertoires in COVID-19. The protocol was immunoSEQ multiplex PCR, while the TCRdb copy is restricted to in-frame clones and leaves out a portion. The sample comprises about 62,000 clones, approximately 92% of which are singletons, and approximately 5% rests with the top ten. This CDR3 is 15 amino acids long. V lost 5 bases, J lost 5 bases, and 18 bases lay in between. CDR1 is SGHAT and CDR2 is FQNNGV in the germline V gene. The gene calls are TRBV11-2 and TRBJ2-5; maybe TRBD2 (5 bases). The specimen was peripheral blood. The clonotype originates from a human donor in a cohort sampled during active COVID-19. The CDR3 DNA reads as TGTGCCAGCAGCCCGATGCGGGCTGAAGTGGAGACCCAGTACTTC. Residues: CASSPMRAEVETQYF.